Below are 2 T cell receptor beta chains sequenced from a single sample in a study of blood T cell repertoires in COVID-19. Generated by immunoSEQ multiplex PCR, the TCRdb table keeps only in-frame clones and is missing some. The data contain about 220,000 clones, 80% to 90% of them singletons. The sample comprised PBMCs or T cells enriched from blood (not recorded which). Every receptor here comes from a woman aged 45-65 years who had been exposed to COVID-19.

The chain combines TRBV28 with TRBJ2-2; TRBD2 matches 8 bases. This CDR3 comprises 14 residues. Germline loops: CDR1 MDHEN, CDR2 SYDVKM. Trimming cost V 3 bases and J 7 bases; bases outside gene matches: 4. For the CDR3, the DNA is TGTGCCAGCAGTTTCGGACTAGCAAGCGGGGAGCTGTTTTTT. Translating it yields CASSFGLASGELFF.

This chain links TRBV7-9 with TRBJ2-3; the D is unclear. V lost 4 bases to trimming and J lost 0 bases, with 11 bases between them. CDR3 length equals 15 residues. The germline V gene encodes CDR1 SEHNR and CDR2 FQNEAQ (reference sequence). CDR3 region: CASSSLLQSTDTQYF. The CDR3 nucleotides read TGTGCCAGCAGCTCGTTGTTGCAGAGCACAGATACGCAGTATTTT.